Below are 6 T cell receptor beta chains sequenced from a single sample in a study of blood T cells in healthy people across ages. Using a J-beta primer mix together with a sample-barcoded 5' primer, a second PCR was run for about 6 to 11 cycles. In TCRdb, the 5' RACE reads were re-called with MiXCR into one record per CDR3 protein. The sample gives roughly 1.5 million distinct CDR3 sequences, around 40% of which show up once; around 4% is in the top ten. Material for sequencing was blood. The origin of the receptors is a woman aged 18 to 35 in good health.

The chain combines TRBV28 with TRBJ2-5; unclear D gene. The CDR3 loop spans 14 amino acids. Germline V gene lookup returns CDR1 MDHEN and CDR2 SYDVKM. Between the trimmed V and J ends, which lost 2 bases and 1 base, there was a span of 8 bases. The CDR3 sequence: CASSLPRFQETQYF. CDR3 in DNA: TGTGCCAGCAGTTTACCTCGGTTCCAAGAGACCCAGTACTTC.

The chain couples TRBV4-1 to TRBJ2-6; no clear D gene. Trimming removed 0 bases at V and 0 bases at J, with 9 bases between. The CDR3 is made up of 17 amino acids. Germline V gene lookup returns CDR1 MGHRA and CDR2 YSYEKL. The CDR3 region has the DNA TGCGCCAGCAGCCAAGAGGTTCCGGGCTCTGGGGCCAACGTCCTGACTTTC. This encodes CASSQEVPGSGANVLTF.

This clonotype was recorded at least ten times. CDR3 DNA sequence: TGCAGTGCCGACAGGGGTTCGAATCAAAAACTGTTTTTT. Translating it yields CSADRGSNQKLFF. V gene TRBV20-1 combines with J gene TRBJ1-4, with 8 bases identical to TRBD1. The CDR3 is 13 amino acids. Germline values: CDR1 DFQATT, CDR2 SNEGSKA (reference sequence). Germline trimming cut 6 bases from V and 9 bases from J; bases unmatched to any gene: 9.

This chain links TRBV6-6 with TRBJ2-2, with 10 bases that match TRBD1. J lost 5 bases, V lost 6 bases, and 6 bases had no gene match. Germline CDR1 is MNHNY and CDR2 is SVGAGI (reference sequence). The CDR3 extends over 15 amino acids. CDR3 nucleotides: TGTGCCAGCAGAACGACAGGGGGCTTTACCGGGGAGCTGTTTTTT. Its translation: CASRTTGGFTGELFF.

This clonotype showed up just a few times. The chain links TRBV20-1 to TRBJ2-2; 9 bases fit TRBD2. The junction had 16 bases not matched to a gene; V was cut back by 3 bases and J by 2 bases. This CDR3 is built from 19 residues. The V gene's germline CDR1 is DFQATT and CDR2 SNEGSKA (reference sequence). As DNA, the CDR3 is TGCAGTGCTAGTAGTTGGATACTAGCGGGCCCGTATAACACCGGGGAGCTGTTTTTT. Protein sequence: CSASSWILAGPYNTGELFF.

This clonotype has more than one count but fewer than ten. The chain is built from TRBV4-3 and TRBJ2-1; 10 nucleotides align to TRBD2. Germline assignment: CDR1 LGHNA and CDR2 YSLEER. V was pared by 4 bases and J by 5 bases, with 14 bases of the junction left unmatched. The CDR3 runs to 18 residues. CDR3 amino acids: CASSPRSFVGLANNEQFF. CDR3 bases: TGCGCCAGCAGCCCCAGGAGTTTCGTGGGACTAGCGAACAATGAGCAGTTCTTC.